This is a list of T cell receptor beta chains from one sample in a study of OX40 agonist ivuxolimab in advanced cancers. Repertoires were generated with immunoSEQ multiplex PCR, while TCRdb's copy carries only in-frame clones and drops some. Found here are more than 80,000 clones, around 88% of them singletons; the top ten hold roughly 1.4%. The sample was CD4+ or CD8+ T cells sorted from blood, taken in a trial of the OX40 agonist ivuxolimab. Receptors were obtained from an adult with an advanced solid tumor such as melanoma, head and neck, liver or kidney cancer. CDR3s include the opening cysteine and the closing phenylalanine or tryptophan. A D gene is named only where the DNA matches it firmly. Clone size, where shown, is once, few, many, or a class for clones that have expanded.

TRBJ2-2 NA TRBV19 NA TGTGCCAGTAGTATAGATCTCCCTGGGACGGAACAGAGCACCGGGGAGCTGTTTTTT CASSIDLPGTEQSTGELFF
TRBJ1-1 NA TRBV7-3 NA TGTGCCAGCAGCTTTACTTCCGTAGGAACTGAAGCTTTCTTT CASSFTSVGTEAFF
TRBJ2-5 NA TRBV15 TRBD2 TGTGCCACCAGCAGAGGGGCGGGAGGGGAAGAGACCCAGTACTTC CATSRGAGGEETQYF
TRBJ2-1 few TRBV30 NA TGTGCCTGGAGCCGAGGAGGAGAGCAGTTCTTC CAWSRGGEQFF
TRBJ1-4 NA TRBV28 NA TGTGCCAGCAGCCGATATAGTGGTGAAAAACTGTTTTTT CASSRYSGEKLFF
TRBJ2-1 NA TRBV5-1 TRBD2 TGCGCCAGCAGCTGGGAGGGGAGGTATGAGCAGTTCTTC CASSWEGRYEQFF
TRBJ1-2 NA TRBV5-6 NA TGTGCCAGTGGTTCTACCGGGTATGGCTACACCTTC CASGSTGYGYTF
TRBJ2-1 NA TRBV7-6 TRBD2 TGTGCCAGCAGCTTATTTATCCCTAGCGGATACAATGAGCAGTTCTTC CASSLFIPSGYNEQFF
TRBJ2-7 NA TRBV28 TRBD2 TGTGCCAGCAGTTTACCCTTAGCGGGAACGGGCGAGCAGTACTTC CASSLPLAGTGEQYF
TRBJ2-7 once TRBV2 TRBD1 TGTGCCAGCAGTGATATCGGACAGGATCGGTACGAGCAGTACTTC CASSDIGQDRYEQYF
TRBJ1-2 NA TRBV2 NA TGTGCCAGCATTCCGACGGTTACTAACTATGGCTACACCTTC CASIPTVTNYGYTF
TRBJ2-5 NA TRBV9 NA TGTGCCAGCAGCGTTGGACAGAACCAAGAGACCCAGTACTTC CASSVGQNQETQYF
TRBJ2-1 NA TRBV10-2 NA TGCGCCAGCAGTGAGTATCCGGGGCGGGCCAATGAGCAGTTCTTC CASSEYPGRANEQFF
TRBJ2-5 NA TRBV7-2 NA TGTGCCAGCAGCTCACGGATCAGCGACCAAGAGACCCAGTACTTC CASSSRISDQETQYF
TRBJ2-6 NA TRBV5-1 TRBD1 TGCGCCAGCAGCCTAGGACAGGGTGGGTCTGGGGCCAACGTCCTGACTTTC CASSLGQGGSGANVLTF
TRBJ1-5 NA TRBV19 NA TGTGCCAGTAGTATCCCCATCCGGAATCAGCCCCAGCATTTT CASSIPIRNQPQHF
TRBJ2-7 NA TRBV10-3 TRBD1 TGTGCCATCGGACAGGGCAACGAGCAGTACTTC CAIGQGNEQYF
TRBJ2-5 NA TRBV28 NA TGTGCCAGCTTCCAAGAAGCTCGGGGGACCCAGTACTTC CASFQEARGTQYF
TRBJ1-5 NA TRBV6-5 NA TGTGCCAGCAGTTCTGGGTCCTCCCGGGGCAATCAGCCCCAGCATTTT CASSSGSSRGNQPQHF
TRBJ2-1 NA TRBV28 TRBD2 TGTGCCAGCAGGAAGGGAGGGCCTGATGAGCAGTTCTTC CASRKGGPDEQFF
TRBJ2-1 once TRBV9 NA TGTGCCAGCAGCGATCGTCTGCAAGATGAGCAGTTCTTC CASSDRLQDEQFF
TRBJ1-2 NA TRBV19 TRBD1 TGTGCCAGTAGTGCGGACAGGGAGGAGAGCTACACCTTC CASSADREESYTF
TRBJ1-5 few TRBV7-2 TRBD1 TGTGCCAGCAGCATACAGGGGAATCAGCCCCAGCATTTT CASSIQGNQPQHF
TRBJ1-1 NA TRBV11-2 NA TGTGCCAGCAGCCCCACCGGGGGTGGCGCCACTGAAGCTTTCTTT CASSPTGGGATEAFF
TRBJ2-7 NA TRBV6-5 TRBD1 TGTGCCAGCAGTACCCGGACAGGCGAGCAGTACTTC CASSTRTGEQYF
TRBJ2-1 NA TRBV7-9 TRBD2 TGTGCCAGCAGTTCATTAGTGGGACTAGCGGGGAATGAGCAGTTCTTC CASSSLVGLAGNEQFF
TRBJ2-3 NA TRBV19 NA TGTGCCAGTAGTGCAGACTCGGGAGATACGCAGTATTTT CASSADSGDTQYF
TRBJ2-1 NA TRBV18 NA TGTGCCAGCTCACCACCGACAAATCCGGAGCAGTTCTTC CASSPPTNPEQFF
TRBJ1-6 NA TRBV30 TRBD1 TGTGCCTGGAGTCCGGGGACAGTGGATTCACCCCTCCACTTT CAWSPGTVDSPLHF
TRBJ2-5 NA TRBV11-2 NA TGTGCCAGCAGCTCAGGGCCACTTGGGCAGTACGCCCAGTACTTC CASSSGPLGQYAQYF
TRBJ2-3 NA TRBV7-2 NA TGTGCCAGCAGCTTAGCGGGATGGGATACGCAGTATTTT CASSLAGWDTQYF
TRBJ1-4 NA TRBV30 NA TGTGCCTGCTCGGGGCCGACAAATGAAAAACTGTTTTTT CACSGPTNEKLFF
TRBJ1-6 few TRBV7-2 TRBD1 TGTGCCAGCAGCTTAGGGTCGGGACAGAATTCACCCCTCCACTTT CASSLGSGQNSPLHF
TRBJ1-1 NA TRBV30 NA TGTGCCAGGCGGAGTCTGAACACTGAAGCTTTCTTT CARRSLNTEAFF
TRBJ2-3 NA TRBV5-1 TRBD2 TGCGCCAGCAGCTTGGGGACTAGCGGGAGAACAGATACGCAGTATTTT CASSLGTSGRTDTQYF
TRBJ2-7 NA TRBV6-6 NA TGTGCCAGCAGTTACTCCCTGAAGGATGGCTACGAGCAGTACTTC CASSYSLKDGYEQYF
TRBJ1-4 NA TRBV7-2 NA TGTGCCAGCAGCTTAGTGGCAACGAGGGATGAAAAACTGTTTTTT CASSLVATRDEKLFF
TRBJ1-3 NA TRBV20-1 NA TGCAGTGCTAGGGAGGACACCATATATTTT CSAREDTIYF
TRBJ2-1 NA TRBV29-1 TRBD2 TGCAGCGTTGAGAAACTAGCGGGATGGAGCTCCTACAATGAGCAGTTCTTC CSVEKLAGWSSYNEQFF
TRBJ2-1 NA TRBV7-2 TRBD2 TGTGCCAGCACCCGCAATAGCGGGGGGCGCTACAATGAGCAGTTCTTC CASTRNSGGRYNEQFF
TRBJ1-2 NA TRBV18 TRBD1 TGTGCCAGCTCACCACGACGACAGGGTGAGGGCTACACCTTC CASSPRRQGEGYTF
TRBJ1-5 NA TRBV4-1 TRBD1 TGCGCCAGCAGCCAAGACAGGGGGCGAGGTAATCAGCCCCAGCATTTT CASSQDRGRGNQPQHF
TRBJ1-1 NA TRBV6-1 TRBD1 TGTGCCAGCAGTGAAGCTTCCGGACAGGGAATGAACACTGAAGCTTTCTTT CASSEASGQGMNTEAFF
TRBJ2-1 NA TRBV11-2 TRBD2 TGTGCCAGCAGCATAAATAGCGGGGCGTCTGAGCAGTTCTTC CASSINSGASEQFF
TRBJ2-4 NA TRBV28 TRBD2 TGTGCCAGCAGCTCACTAGCGGGGCTAGCCAAAAACATTCAGTACTTC CASSSLAGLAKNIQYF
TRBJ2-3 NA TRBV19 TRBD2 TGTGCCAGTAGTATAGGAAGCGGGAACACAGATACGCAGTATTTT CASSIGSGNTDTQYF
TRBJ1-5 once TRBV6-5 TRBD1 TGTGCCAGCAGGCGGGACAGGGGGCCGGGTCAGCCCCAGCATTTT CASRRDRGPGQPQHF
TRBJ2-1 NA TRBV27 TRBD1 TGTGCCAGCAGGTGGGACAGTAATGAGCAGTTCTTC CASRWDSNEQFF
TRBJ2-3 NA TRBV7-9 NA TGTGCCAGCAGCGCTAACAACAGGGTAGTGGAAGGTACGCAGTATTTT CASSANNRVVEGTQYF
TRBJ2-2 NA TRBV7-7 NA TGTGCCAGCAGCTTATCAGGGTCCGGGGAGCTGTTTTTT CASSLSGSGELFF
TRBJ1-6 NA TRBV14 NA TGTGCCAGCAGCCAAGCCAGGGGTGGTAATTCACCCCTCCACTTT CASSQARGGNSPLHF
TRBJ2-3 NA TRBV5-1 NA TGCGCCAGCAGCCCGGGGGCAGGACGCCTTACAGATACGCAGTATTTT CASSPGAGRLTDTQYF
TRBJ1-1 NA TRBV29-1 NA TGCAGCGTTGGGACATATACTGAAGCTTTCTTT CSVGTYTEAFF
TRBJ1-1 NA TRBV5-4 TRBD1 TGTGCCAGCAGCTTGGCCGGGACAGAGTACACTGAAGCTTTCTTT CASSLAGTEYTEAFF